There are many counts of the clone carrying this T cell receptor beta chain. The data belong to a study of neurological immune-mediated disorders. Time point given: longitudinal time-point 2. V gave up 1 base and J gave up 8 bases, with 12 bases separating them. The CDR3 is made up of 14 amino acids. Germline CDR1 reads SGHAT; CDR2 reads FQNNGV. With 10-nucleotide random UMIs, 5'RACE was used to make the cDNA. TCRdb independently ran MiXCR on the 5' RACE reads; one entry per CDR3 protein. The repertoire holds fewer than 35,000 distinct CDR3 sequences, with 10% to 15% as singletons. The sequenced sample was PBMCs. The chain employs TRBV11-2 and TRBJ1-5, with D possibly being TRBD1 (6 bases). The sequence came from a woman aged 40 to 55 in good health. The CDR3: CASSLGGGREPQHF. The CDR3 DNA is TGTGCCAGCAGCTTAGGGGGGGGCAGGGAGCCCCAGCATTTT.